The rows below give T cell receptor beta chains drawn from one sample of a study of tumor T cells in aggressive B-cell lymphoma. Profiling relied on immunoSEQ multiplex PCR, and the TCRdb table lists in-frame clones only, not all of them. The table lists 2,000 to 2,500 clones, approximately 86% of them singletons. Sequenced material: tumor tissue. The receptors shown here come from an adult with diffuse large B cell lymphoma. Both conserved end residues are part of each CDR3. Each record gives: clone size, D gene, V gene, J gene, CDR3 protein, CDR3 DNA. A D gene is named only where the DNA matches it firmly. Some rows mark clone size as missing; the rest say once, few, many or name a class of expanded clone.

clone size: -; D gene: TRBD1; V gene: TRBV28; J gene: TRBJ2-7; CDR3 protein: CASSQQGGEQYF; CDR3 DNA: TGTGCCAGCAGTCAACAGGGGGGAGAGCAGTACTTC
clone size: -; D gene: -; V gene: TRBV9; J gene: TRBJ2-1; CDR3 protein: CASSPDLRGNEQFF; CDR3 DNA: TGTGCCAGCAGCCCGGACTTGCGGGGCAATGAGCAGTTCTTC
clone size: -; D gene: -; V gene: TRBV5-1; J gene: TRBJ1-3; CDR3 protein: CASSTGPRENSGNTIYF; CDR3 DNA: TGCGCCAGCAGCACGGGACCGCGGGAGAACTCTGGAAACACCATATATTTT
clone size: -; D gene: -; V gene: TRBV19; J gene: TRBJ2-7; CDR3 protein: CASSANRQPYEQYF; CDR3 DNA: TGTGCCAGTAGTGCTAATCGCCAACCATACGAGCAGTACTTC
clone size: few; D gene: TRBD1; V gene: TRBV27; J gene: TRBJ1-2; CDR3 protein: CASSFASGGTGLNYGYTF; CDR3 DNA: TGTGCCAGCAGTTTTGCGAGCGGCGGGACAGGGCTTAACTATGGCTACACCTTC
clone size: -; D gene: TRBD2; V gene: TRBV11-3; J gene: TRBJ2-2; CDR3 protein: CASSVNGRGELFF; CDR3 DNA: TGTGCCAGCAGCGTCAACGGGAGGGGGGAGCTGTTTTTT
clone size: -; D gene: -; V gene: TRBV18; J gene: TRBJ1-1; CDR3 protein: CASSLRSRSLNTEAFF; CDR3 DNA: TGTGCCAGCTCACTCCGGTCCCGTTCCCTGAACACTGAAGCTTTCTTT
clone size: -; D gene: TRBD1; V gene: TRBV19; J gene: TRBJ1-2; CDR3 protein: CASSIEIMGTGGYGYTF; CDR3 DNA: TGTGCCAGTAGTATAGAGATTATGGGGACAGGGGGCTATGGCTACACCTTC
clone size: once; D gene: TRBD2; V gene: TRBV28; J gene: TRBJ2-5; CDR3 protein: CATQLTSGSTPDGYF; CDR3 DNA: TGTGCCACCCAGCTGACTAGCGGGAGCACTCCCGACGGGTACTTC
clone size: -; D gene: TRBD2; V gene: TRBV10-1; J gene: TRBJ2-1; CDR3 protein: CASSPGRYSGSLNEGQFF; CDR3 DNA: TGCGCCAGCAGTCCTGGGAGGTACAGCGGGAGCTTAAATGAGGGGCAGTTCTTC
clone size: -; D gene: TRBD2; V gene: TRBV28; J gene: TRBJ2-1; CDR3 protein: CASSLLAGRINEQFF; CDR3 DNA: TGTGCCAGCAGTTTATTAGCGGGACGTATAAATGAGCAGTTCTTC
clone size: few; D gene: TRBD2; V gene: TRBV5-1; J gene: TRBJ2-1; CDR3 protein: CASSLSGSSYNEQFF; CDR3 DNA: TGCGCCAGCAGCCTTAGCGGGAGCTCCTACAATGAGCAGTTCTTC
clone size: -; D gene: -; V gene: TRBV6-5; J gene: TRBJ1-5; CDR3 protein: CASKQGRSQPQHF; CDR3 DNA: TGTGCCTCAAAGCAGGGTAGAAGTCAGCCCCAGCATTTT
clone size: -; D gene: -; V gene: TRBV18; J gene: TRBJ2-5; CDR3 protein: CASSPQGIQETQYF; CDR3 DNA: TGTGCCAGCTCACCACAGGGGATTCAAGAGACCCAGTACTTC
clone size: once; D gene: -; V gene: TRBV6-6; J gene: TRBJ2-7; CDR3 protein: CASSYSGTPTYEQYF; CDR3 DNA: TGTGCCAGCAGTTACTCCGGGACACCGACCTACGAGCAGTACTTC
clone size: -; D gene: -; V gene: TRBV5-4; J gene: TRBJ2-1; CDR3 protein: CASSPSPPGEQFF; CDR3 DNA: TGTGCCAGCAGTCCCAGCCCCCCGGGTGAGCAGTTCTTC
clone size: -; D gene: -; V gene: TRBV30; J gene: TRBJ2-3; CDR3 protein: CAWKKAFVDTQYF; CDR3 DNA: TGTGCCTGGAAGAAAGCCTTCGTTGATACGCAGTATTTT
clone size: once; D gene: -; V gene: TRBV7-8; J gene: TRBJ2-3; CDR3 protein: CASSLARDTQYF; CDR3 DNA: TGTGCCAGCAGCTTAGCGAGGGATACGCAGTATTTT
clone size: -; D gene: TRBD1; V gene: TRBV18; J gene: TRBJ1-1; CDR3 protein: CASLSEQGANTEAFF; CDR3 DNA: TGTGCCAGCTTAAGCGAACAGGGGGCGAACACTGAAGCTTTCTTT
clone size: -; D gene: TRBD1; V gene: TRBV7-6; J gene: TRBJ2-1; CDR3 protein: CASSATGQYNEQFF; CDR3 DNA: TGTGCCAGCAGCGCGACAGGGCAGTACAATGAGCAGTTCTTC
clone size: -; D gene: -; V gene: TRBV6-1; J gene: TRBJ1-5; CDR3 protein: CASSPRHSDQPQHF; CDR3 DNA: TGTGCCAGCAGTCCACGACATTCCGATCAGCCCCAGCATTTT
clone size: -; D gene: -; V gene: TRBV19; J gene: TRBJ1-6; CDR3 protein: CASSITGEGPPLHF; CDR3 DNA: TGTGCCAGTAGTATAACGGGGGAAGGGCCACCCCTCCACTTT
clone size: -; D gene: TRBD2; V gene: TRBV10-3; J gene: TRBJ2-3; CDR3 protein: CAISGGGSGYTDTQYF; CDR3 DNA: TGTGCCATCAGTGGGGGGGGGAGCGGTTACACAGATACGCAGTATTTT
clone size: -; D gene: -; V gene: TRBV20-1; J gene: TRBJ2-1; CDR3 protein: CSARRYEQFF; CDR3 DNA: TGCAGTGCTAGGCGGTATGAGCAGTTCTTC
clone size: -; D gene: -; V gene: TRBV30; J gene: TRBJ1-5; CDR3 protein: CAWSPGAGQPQHF; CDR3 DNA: TGTGCCTGGAGTCCAGGGGCGGGTCAGCCCCAGCATTTT
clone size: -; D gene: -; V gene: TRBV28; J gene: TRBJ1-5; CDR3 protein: CASSFEESSDPDVRTPQHF; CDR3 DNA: TGTGCCAGCAGTTTTGAGGAGTCGTCAGACCCCGACGTCCGTACGCCCCAGCATTTT
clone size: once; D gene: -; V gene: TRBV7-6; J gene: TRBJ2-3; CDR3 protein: CASSSLRVDTQYF; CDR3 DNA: TGTGCCAGCAGCTCTCTGAGAGTCGATACGCAGTATTTT
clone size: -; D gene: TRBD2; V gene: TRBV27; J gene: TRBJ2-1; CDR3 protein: CASSLAGGYNEQFF; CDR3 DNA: TGTGCCAGCAGTCTGGCGGGAGGGTACAATGAGCAGTTCTTC
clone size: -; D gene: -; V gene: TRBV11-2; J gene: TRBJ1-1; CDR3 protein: CASSADSWNTEAFF; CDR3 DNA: TGTGCCAGCAGCGCCGACTCGTGGAACACTGAAGCTTTCTTT
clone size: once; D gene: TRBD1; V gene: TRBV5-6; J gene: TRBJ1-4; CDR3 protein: CASSPRQGTNEKLFF; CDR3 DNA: TGTGCCAGCAGTCCTAGACAGGGGACTAATGAAAAACTGTTTTTT
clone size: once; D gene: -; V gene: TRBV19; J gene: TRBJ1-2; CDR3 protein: CASSRRGGGYGYTF; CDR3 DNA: TGTGCCAGTAGTAGGCGCGGGGGCGGCTATGGCTACACCTTC
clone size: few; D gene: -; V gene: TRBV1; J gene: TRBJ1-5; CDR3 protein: CTSTSTGVSNQPQHF; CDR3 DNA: TGCACCAGCACCTCGACAGGGGTCAGCAATCAGCCCCAGCATTTT
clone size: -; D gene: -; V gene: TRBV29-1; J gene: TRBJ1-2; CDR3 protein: CSVVGQGYGYTF; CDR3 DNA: TGCAGCGTTGTGGGGCAGGGGTATGGCTACACCTTC
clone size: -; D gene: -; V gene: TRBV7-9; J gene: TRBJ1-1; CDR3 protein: CASSLGEIPEAFF; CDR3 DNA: TGTGCCAGCAGCTTAGGGGAGATCCCTGAAGCTTTCTTT
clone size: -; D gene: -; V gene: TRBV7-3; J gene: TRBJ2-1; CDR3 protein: CASRTERPFYNEQFF; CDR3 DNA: TGTGCCAGCAGGACTGAGAGGCCATTCTACAATGAGCAGTTCTTC
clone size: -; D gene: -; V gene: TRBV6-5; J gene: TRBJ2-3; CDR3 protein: CASRSFEGEDTQYF; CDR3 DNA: TGTGCCAGCCGTTCGTTTGAGGGTGAAGATACGCAGTATTTT
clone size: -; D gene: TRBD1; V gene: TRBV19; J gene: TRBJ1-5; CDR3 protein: CASVPTGGSNQPQHF; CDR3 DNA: TGTGCCAGTGTCCCGACAGGGGGAAGCAATCAGCCCCAGCATTTT
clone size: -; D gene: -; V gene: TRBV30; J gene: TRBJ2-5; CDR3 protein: CAWSVQEGLAAYF; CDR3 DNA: TGTGCCTGGAGTGTACAGGAGGGTTTAGCGGCGTACTTC
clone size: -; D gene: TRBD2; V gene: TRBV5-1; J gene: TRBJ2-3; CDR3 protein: CASRNHGAGGLSTDTQYF; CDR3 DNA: TGCGCCAGCAGAAATCATGGAGCGGGAGGTCTTAGCACAGATACGCAGTATTTT
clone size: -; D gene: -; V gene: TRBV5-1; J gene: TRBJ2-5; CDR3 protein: CASCLEGASWETQYF; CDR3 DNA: TGCGCCAGCTGCTTGGAAGGGGCCTCCTGGGAGACCCAGTACTTC
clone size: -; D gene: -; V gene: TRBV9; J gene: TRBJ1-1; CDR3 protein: CATIRKAQVMNTEAFF; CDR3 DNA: TGTGCCACCATCCGGAAGGCACAGGTTATGAACACTGAAGCTTTCTTT
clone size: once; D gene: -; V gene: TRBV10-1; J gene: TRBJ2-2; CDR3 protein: CASSDLTGTGELFF; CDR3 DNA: TGCGCCAGCAGTGACCTCACAGGGACCGGGGAGCTGTTTTTT
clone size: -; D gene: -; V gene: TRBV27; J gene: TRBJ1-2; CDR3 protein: CASSPSWAGDYGYTF; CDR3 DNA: TGTGCCAGCAGCCCCTCTTGGGCAGGGGACTATGGCTACACCTTC
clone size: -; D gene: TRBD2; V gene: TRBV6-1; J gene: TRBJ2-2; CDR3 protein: CASSTSGLRGELFF; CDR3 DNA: TGTGCCTCAAGCACTAGCGGCCTACGAGGGGAGCTGTTTTTT
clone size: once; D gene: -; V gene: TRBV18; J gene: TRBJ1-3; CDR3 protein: CASSPLPGAGDTIYF; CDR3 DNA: TGTGCCAGCTCACCACTACCAGGGGCTGGGGACACCATATATTTT
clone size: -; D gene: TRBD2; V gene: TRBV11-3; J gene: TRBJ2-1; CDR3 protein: CASSLDGGRGNEQFF; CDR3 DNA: TGTGCCAGCAGCTTAGATGGCGGGAGAGGGAATGAGCAGTTCTTC
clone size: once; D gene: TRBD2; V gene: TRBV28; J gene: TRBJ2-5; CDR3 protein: CASSPGGAEETQYF; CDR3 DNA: TGTGCCAGCTCCCCGGGGGGGGCCGAAGAGACCCAGTACTTC
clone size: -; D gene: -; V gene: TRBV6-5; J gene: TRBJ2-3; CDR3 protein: CTSSYGPGRDTQYF; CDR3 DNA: TGTACCAGCAGTTACGGGCCGGGGAGAGATACGCAGTATTTT
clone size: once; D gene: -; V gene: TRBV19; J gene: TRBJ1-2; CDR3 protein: CASELGGAWNYGYTF; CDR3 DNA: TGTGCCAGCGAACTCGGAGGGGCCTGGAACTATGGCTACACCTTC
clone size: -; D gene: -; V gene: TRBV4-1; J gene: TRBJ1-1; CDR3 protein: CASSPGILVNTEAFF; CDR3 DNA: TGCGCCAGCAGCCCAGGCATACTAGTGAACACTGAAGCTTTCTTT
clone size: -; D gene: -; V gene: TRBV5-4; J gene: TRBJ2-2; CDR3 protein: CASRLLNTGELFF; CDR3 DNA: TGTGCCAGCAGACTTCTGAACACCGGGGAGCTGTTTTTT
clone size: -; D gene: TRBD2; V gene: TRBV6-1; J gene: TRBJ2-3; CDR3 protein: CASSEERLAGFTDTQYF; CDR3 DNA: TGTGCCAGCAGTGAAGAACGACTAGCGGGGTTCACAGATACGCAGTATTTT
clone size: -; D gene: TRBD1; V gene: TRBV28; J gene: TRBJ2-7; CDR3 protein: CASSSTGTGHYEQYF; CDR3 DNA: TGTGCCAGCAGTTCTACCGGGACAGGGCACTACGAGCAGTACTTC
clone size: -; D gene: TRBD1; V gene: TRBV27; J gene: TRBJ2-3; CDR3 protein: CASSLDRGGDTQYF; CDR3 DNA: TGTGCCAGCAGTTTGGACAGGGGAGGGGATACGCAGTATTTT
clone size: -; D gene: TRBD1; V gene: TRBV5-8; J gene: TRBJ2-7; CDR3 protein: CASNRADRAYEQYF; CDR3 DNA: TGTGCCAGCAATCGAGCGGACAGGGCCTACGAGCAGTACTTC
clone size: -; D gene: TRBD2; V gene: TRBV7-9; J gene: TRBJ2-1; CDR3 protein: CASSPPRSGRGENEQFF; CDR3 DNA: TGTGCCAGCAGCCCCCCCCGCAGCGGGAGAGGGGAAAATGAGCAGTTCTTC
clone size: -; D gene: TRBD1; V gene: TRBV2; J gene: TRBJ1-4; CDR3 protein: CASRDLDRGYEKLFF; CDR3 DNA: TGTGCCAGCAGAGACTTGGACAGGGGGTATGAAAAACTGTTTTTT
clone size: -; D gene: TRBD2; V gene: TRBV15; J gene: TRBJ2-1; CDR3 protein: CATSRGGLATEQFF; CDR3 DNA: TGTGCCACCAGCAGAGGAGGACTAGCTACGGAGCAGTTCTTC
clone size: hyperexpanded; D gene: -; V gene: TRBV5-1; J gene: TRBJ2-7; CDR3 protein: CASSLVANSYEQYF; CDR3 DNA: TGCGCCAGCAGCTTAGTAGCGAATTCCTACGAGCAGTACTTC